Listed below are T cell receptor beta chains from one sample, sequenced in a study of CD8 T cells in Susac syndrome. TCRdb independently ran MiXCR on the immunoSEQ multiplex PCR reads; one entry per CDR3 protein. The sample includes about 120,000 distinct CDR3 sequences, roughly 94% of them seen just once. The material sequenced was CD8+ T cells from PBMCs. The receptors derive from a human donor with Susac syndrome. CDR3s include the opening cysteine and the closing phenylalanine or tryptophan. The D gene is left open where the match is weak. The size field is filled for only some rows; it gives once, few, many or a size class.

>-|TRBV29-1|TRBJ2-5|-
TGCAGCGTTGAGAGGACAGAAGAGACCCAGTACTTC
CSVERTEETQYF
>-|TRBV20-1|TRBJ1-2|-
TGCAGTGCTAGAGCCCATGGACAGACCTATGAAGGCTACACCTTC
CSARAHGQTYEGYTF
>-|TRBV14|TRBJ1-2|-
TGTGCCAGCAGCCAAGAGGGGGGATATGGCTACACCTTC
CASSQEGGYGYTF
>-|TRBV25-1|TRBJ2-2|-
TGTGCCAGCGCCTGGGGGACACTAAACACCGGGGAGCTGTTTTTT
CASAWGTLNTGELFF
>-|TRBV24-1|TRBJ2-5|-
TGTGCCACCAGTGATTTAGGAAGTGAGGCCCAGTACTTC
CATSDLGSEAQYF
>-|TRBV29-1|TRBJ2-3|TRBD1
TGCAGCGCTATAGGACAGGGAGCACTCACAGATACGCAGTATTTT
CSAIGQGALTDTQYF
>-|TRBV27|TRBJ1-6|-
TGTGCCAGCAGACCCATCTCCACAGGGTCACCCCTCCACTTT
CASRPISTGSPLHF
>-|TRBV15|TRBJ2-7|-
TGTGCCACCAGCAGAGATAGTTCGGCTTCTTCCATTGAGCAGTACTTC
CATSRDSSASSIEQYF
>-|TRBV29-1|TRBJ2-3|-
TGCAGCGTTCTCCTAGCAGATACGCAGTATTTT
CSVLLADTQYF
>-|TRBV5-1|TRBJ1-5|-
TGCGCCAGCAGCTTGCGGGTGGGACAGCCCCAGCATTTT
CASSLRVGQPQHF
>-|TRBV5-4|TRBJ2-5|-
TGTGCCAGCACTGTAGCAGGGAACCAAGAGACCCAGTACTTC
CASTVAGNQETQYF
>few|TRBV7-8|TRBJ2-7|-
TGTGCCAGCAGCTCACTGGGCGAGCAGTACTTC
CASSSLGEQYF
>-|TRBV5-4|TRBJ2-3|-
TGTGCCAGCAGCTCGGGACATGATACGCAGTATTTT
CASSSGHDTQYF
>-|TRBV7-9|TRBJ1-2|-
TGTGCCAGCAGCTTAGCGGGGAAGATTGGCTACACCTTC
CASSLAGKIGYTF
>once|TRBV20-1|TRBJ1-1|-
TGCAGCGATCCCTGCCGGGGGCGAGGCACTGAAGCTTTCTTT
CSDPCRGRGTEAFF
>-|TRBV7-9|TRBJ2-3|TRBD2
TGTGCCAGCAGCTTAGTGGTCGGGGGGACAGATACGCAGTATTTT
CASSLVVGGTDTQYF
>-|TRBV27|TRBJ1-2|TRBD1
TGTGCCAGCAGCGAGGACAGGGGCGCTAACTATGGCTACACCTTC
CASSEDRGANYGYTF
>once|TRBV24-1|TRBJ2-2|-
TGTGCCACCAGTGGAAGCGGGTCCGGGGAGCTGTTTTTT
CATSGSGSGELFF
>-|TRBV5-4|TRBJ2-1|-
TGTGCCAGCATGGACCTACACAATGAGCAGTTCTTC
CASMDLHNEQFF
>-|TRBV30|TRBJ2-1|TRBD1
TGTGCCTGGAGTGGACGGGACAGGGGCAATGAGCAGTTCTTC
CAWSGRDRGNEQFF
>-|TRBV9|TRBJ2-5|-
TGTGCCAGCTCGCCCGGGGGTCTGCAAGAGACCCAGTACTTC
CASSPGGLQETQYF
>-|TRBV7-9|TRBJ1-1|-
TGTGCCAGCAGCCTGGTAACGGGAGGGAGAGCTTTCTTT
CASSLVTGGRAFF
>-|TRBV5-6|TRBJ2-7|-
TGTGCCAGCAGCTTGGCCCCGGCGGGCTCCTACGAGCAGTACTTC
CASSLAPAGSYEQYF
>-|TRBV20-1|TRBJ2-1|-
TGCAGTGCTAGAGACCCCCCGTTGTCGTCCTACAATGAGCAGTTCTTC
CSARDPPLSSYNEQFF
>-|TRBV9|TRBJ1-2|-
TGTGCCAGCAGCGTAGGACAGAGCTATGGCTACACCTTC
CASSVGQSYGYTF
>-|TRBV27|TRBJ2-7|-
TGTGCCAGCAGTCTCGGGACCGAGGCTAGGGAGCAGTACTTC
CASSLGTEAREQYF
>-|TRBV2|TRBJ2-2|-
TGTGCCAGCAGTGGGGCCAGGGATATCTCCGGGGAGCTGTTTTTT
CASSGARDISGELFF
>-|TRBV4-3|TRBJ2-3|-
TGCGCCAGCAGCCAAGATCCATGGGGGGGGGCCGCAGATACGCAGTATTTT
CASSQDPWGGAADTQYF
>-|TRBV27|TRBJ2-1|-
TGTGCCAGCAGTTTTGGTCAGGGCGGAAGAGAGCAGTTCTTC
CASSFGQGGREQFF
>-|TRBV2|TRBJ2-3|-
TGTGCCAGCAGTGAAGGCGCAGATACGCAGTATTTT
CASSEGADTQYF
>-|TRBV16|TRBJ1-2|-
TGTGCCAGCAGCCCCGAGGGACCGATCTATGGCTACACCTTC
CASSPEGPIYGYTF
>-|TRBV20-1|TRBJ1-2|-
TGCAGTGCTAGTAGCCCCGGTGTGGGTAAGATTGCGGGTTACGGCTACACCTTC
CSASSPGVGKIAGYGYTF
>-|TRBV20-1|TRBJ2-5|-
TGCAGTGCCAACCTCTACGGGGGGCGGGGAGAGACCCAGTACTTC
CSANLYGGRGETQYF
>once|TRBV25-1|TRBJ1-5|-
TGTGCCAGCAGTGAAAGGTTCAGGGATAGCAATCAGCCCCAGCATTTT
CASSERFRDSNQPQHF
>-|TRBV10-2|TRBJ2-4|TRBD1
TGCGCCAGCAGTGAGCCGCGCAGGGGGAAAAACATTCAGTACTTC
CASSEPRRGKNIQYF
>-|TRBV29-1|TRBJ2-1|-
TGCAGCGTTGATCAAGCACAGATATACAATGAGCAGTTCTTC
CSVDQAQIYNEQFF
>-|TRBV25-1|TRBJ1-1|-
TGTGCCAGCAGTGAAGGAGGGGCGAACACTGAAGCTTTCTTT
CASSEGGANTEAFF
>-|TRBV18|TRBJ2-1|-
TGTGCCAGCTCACCACGGCAGGGGATTTCCTACAATGAGCAGTTCTTC
CASSPRQGISYNEQFF
>-|TRBV9|TRBJ2-2|-
TGTGCCAGCAGCGCCCCGGACGGGACGAACACCGGGGAGCTGTTTTTT
CASSAPDGTNTGELFF